Listed below are T cell receptor beta chains from one sample, sequenced in a study of post-analysis software for immune sequencing data. Using its own MiXCR run on the PCR reads, TCRdb lists one record per CDR3 protein. The sample carries fewer than 600,000 distinct CDR3 sequences, approximately 46% recorded once. The sequenced sample consisted of blood. The receptors derive from a girl aged 10 to 17 with multiple sclerosis. Both conserved end residues are part of each CDR3. D genes are given only for firm matches. Some rows mark clone size as missing; the rest say once, few, many or name a class of expanded clone.

d_call: .; v_call: TRBV15; j_call: TRBJ2-7; clone_size: .; cdr3_nt: TGTGCCACCAGCTCCCGGGACGGAGCCTACGAGCAGTACTTC; cdr3_aa: CATSSRDGAYEQYF
d_call: TRBD1; v_call: TRBV20-1; j_call: TRBJ1-1; clone_size: .; cdr3_nt: TGCAGTGCTTCGAGTCCAGGGGGGCGTACTGAAGCTTTCTTT; cdr3_aa: CSASSPGGRTEAFF
d_call: .; v_call: TRBV7-2; j_call: TRBJ1-1; clone_size: few; cdr3_nt: TGTGCCAGCACCGAAAGGACGGACACTGAAGCTTTCTTT; cdr3_aa: CASTERTDTEAFF
d_call: .; v_call: TRBV20-1; j_call: TRBJ2-7; clone_size: .; cdr3_nt: TGCAGTGCTAGAGATCTTGGCAGAACCTACGAGCAGTACTTC; cdr3_aa: CSARDLGRTYEQYF
d_call: .; v_call: TRBV6-5; j_call: TRBJ1-4; clone_size: .; cdr3_nt: TGTGCCAGCAGTTACTCGGGGACGGCCTCAACTAATGAAAAACTGTTTTTT; cdr3_aa: CASSYSGTASTNEKLFF
d_call: .; v_call: TRBV21-1; j_call: TRBJ1-5; clone_size: few; cdr3_nt: TGTGCCAGCAGCAAAGCCCCCGGGACTCAAAGTAGGAATCAGCCCCAGCATTTT; cdr3_aa: CASSKAPGTQSRNQPQHF
d_call: .; v_call: TRBV20-1; j_call: TRBJ2-5; clone_size: .; cdr3_nt: TGCAATGCTAGCATCAGCCAGGGGCCCCAAGACACCCAGTACTTC; cdr3_aa: CNASISQGPQDTQYF
d_call: .; v_call: TRBV6-5; j_call: TRBJ2-7; clone_size: .; cdr3_nt: TGTGCCAGCAGGACTGGGGCCAACGAGCAGTACTTC; cdr3_aa: CASRTGANEQYF
d_call: .; v_call: TRBV7-2; j_call: TRBJ2-3; clone_size: .; cdr3_nt: TGTGCCAGCAGCCCAAGGGACTCGCGGAGCACAGATACGCAGTATTTT; cdr3_aa: CASSPRDSRSTDTQYF
d_call: .; v_call: TRBV27; j_call: TRBJ1-2; clone_size: .; cdr3_nt: TGTGCCAGCAGTATCGCCGGGTTGGATGGCTACACCTTC; cdr3_aa: CASSIAGLDGYTF
d_call: .; v_call: TRBV5-1; j_call: TRBJ2-1; clone_size: few; cdr3_nt: TGCGCCAGCAGCTTTGGGGGTGAGCAGTTCTTC; cdr3_aa: CASSFGGEQFF
d_call: TRBD1; v_call: TRBV4-1; j_call: TRBJ1-1; clone_size: .; cdr3_nt: TGCGCCAGCAGCCCGGGACAGGGGAGGGACACTGAAGCTTTCTTT; cdr3_aa: CASSPGQGRDTEAFF
d_call: .; v_call: TRBV10-3; j_call: TRBJ2-7; clone_size: .; cdr3_nt: TGTGCCATCAGTGACCCCGGTGGACAGTCCTACGAGCAGTACTTC; cdr3_aa: CAISDPGGQSYEQYF
d_call: TRBD1; v_call: TRBV3-1; j_call: TRBJ1-4; clone_size: .; cdr3_nt: TGTGCCAGCAGCCAAAGAGGGGGCGAGACTAATGAAAAACTGTTTTTT; cdr3_aa: CASSQRGGETNEKLFF
d_call: .; v_call: TRBV7-2; j_call: TRBJ2-7; clone_size: .; cdr3_nt: TGTGCCAGCAGCTTACAAACAAACGAGCAGTACTTC; cdr3_aa: CASSLQTNEQYF
d_call: .; v_call: TRBV20-1; j_call: TRBJ1-2; clone_size: .; cdr3_nt: TGCAGTGCTACCGGGACAACCTATGGCTACACCTTC; cdr3_aa: CSATGTTYGYTF
d_call: .; v_call: TRBV12-3/TRBV12-4; j_call: TRBJ1-2; clone_size: .; cdr3_nt: TGTGCCAGCAGTTTAGGCCAGGCTGGCGGCTACACCTTC; cdr3_aa: CASSLGQAGGYTF
d_call: .; v_call: TRBV2; j_call: TRBJ1-2; clone_size: .; cdr3_nt: TGTGCCAGCCGGAAAGGGGTTGTTGGCTACACCTTC; cdr3_aa: CASRKGVVGYTF
d_call: .; v_call: TRBV4-2; j_call: TRBJ1-2; clone_size: few; cdr3_nt: TGTGCCAGCAGCCGGGAGGGTTCAGAGGGCTACACCTTC; cdr3_aa: CASSREGSEGYTF
d_call: .; v_call: TRBV4-2; j_call: TRBJ1-5; clone_size: few; cdr3_nt: TGTGCCAGCAGCCAAGAACGCACTGTCAATCAGCCCCAGCATTTT; cdr3_aa: CASSQERTVNQPQHF
d_call: .; v_call: TRBV20-1; j_call: TRBJ1-2; clone_size: few; cdr3_nt: TGCAGTGCCCGGTTGGCGGTCCTAGGCTATGGCTACACCTTC; cdr3_aa: CSARLAVLGYGYTF
d_call: TRBD1; v_call: TRBV24-1; j_call: TRBJ2-7; clone_size: .; cdr3_nt: TGTGCCACCAGTGATGAGACAGGGATCCGGTACTTC; cdr3_aa: CATSDETGIRYF
d_call: .; v_call: TRBV14; j_call: TRBJ2-1; clone_size: .; cdr3_nt: TGTGCCAGCAGCCAAGATCTTACAGGGCGGCAGTTCTTC; cdr3_aa: CASSQDLTGRQFF
d_call: TRBD2; v_call: TRBV4-2; j_call: TRBJ2-7; clone_size: few; cdr3_nt: TGTGCCAGCAGCTTCCAGACTAGCGGATCCTACGAGCAGTACTTC; cdr3_aa: CASSFQTSGSYEQYF
d_call: .; v_call: TRBV5-1; j_call: TRBJ1-6; clone_size: once; cdr3_nt: TGCGCCAGCAGCTTGGAAGGCCCCCATAATTCACCCCTCCACTTT; cdr3_aa: CASSLEGPHNSPLHF
d_call: TRBD1; v_call: TRBV28; j_call: TRBJ2-1; clone_size: .; cdr3_nt: TGTGCCAGCAGTTTAGAGGACAGGGGTTCGAATGAGCAGTTCTTC; cdr3_aa: CASSLEDRGSNEQFF
d_call: .; v_call: TRBV20-1; j_call: TRBJ1-1; clone_size: .; cdr3_nt: TGCAGTGCTAGCAAGGGGGGAGCGGACACTGAAGCTTTCTTT; cdr3_aa: CSASKGGADTEAFF
d_call: .; v_call: TRBV7-2; j_call: TRBJ2-3; clone_size: once; cdr3_nt: TGTGCCAGCAGCTTAGAGACTAGAGGGGAAGATACGCAGTATTTT; cdr3_aa: CASSLETRGEDTQYF
d_call: .; v_call: TRBV7-3; j_call: TRBJ2-3; clone_size: .; cdr3_nt: TGTGCCAGCAGTTTAACGACTAGAGGCACAGATACGCAGTATTTT; cdr3_aa: CASSLTTRGTDTQYF
d_call: TRBD1; v_call: TRBV29-1; j_call: TRBJ1-2; clone_size: few; cdr3_nt: TGCAGCGTTGCTCGCGGGACAGGGAGAAACTATGGCTACACCTTC; cdr3_aa: CSVARGTGRNYGYTF
d_call: .; v_call: TRBV29-1; j_call: TRBJ2-3; clone_size: .; cdr3_nt: TGCAGCGTTGAATACGGTACCACGGATACGCAGTATTTT; cdr3_aa: CSVEYGTTDTQYF
d_call: TRBD1; v_call: TRBV20-1; j_call: TRBJ1-2; clone_size: .; cdr3_nt: TGCAGTGCCAGGGACAGAAGTTATGGCTACACCTTC; cdr3_aa: CSARDRSYGYTF
d_call: .; v_call: TRBV27; j_call: TRBJ2-7; clone_size: .; cdr3_nt: TGTGCCAGCAGTCCTACAAGGACTGAGACCTACGAGCAGTACTTC; cdr3_aa: CASSPTRTETYEQYF
d_call: .; v_call: TRBV20-1; j_call: TRBJ2-4; clone_size: once; cdr3_nt: TGCAGTGCTAGAGACGGCTCCCTAGCCAAAAACATTCAGTACTTC; cdr3_aa: CSARDGSLAKNIQYF
d_call: TRBD1; v_call: TRBV7-2; j_call: TRBJ2-4; clone_size: few; cdr3_nt: TGTGCCAGCAGCTGGGGACAGGGGCCCAAAAACATTCAGTACTTC; cdr3_aa: CASSWGQGPKNIQYF
d_call: TRBD2; v_call: TRBV6-2/TRBV6-3; j_call: TRBJ2-1; clone_size: .; cdr3_nt: TGTGCCAGCAACATAGCGGGAAGGGATGAGCAGTTCTTC; cdr3_aa: CASNIAGRDEQFF
d_call: .; v_call: TRBV12-3/TRBV12-4; j_call: TRBJ2-5; clone_size: .; cdr3_nt: TGTGCCAGCAGCCTCCTAGGGGCCGTCCAAGAGACCCAGTACTTC; cdr3_aa: CASSLLGAVQETQYF
d_call: TRBD2; v_call: TRBV12-3/TRBV12-4; j_call: TRBJ2-2; clone_size: .; cdr3_nt: TGTGCCAGCAGTTTACGACTAGCGCGGAACACCGGGGAGCTGTTTTTT; cdr3_aa: CASSLRLARNTGELFF
d_call: .; v_call: TRBV6-2/TRBV6-3; j_call: TRBJ2-7; clone_size: .; cdr3_nt: TGTGCCAGCAGTTACTCGACAGGAGACGAGCAGTACTTC; cdr3_aa: CASSYSTGDEQYF
d_call: TRBD1; v_call: TRBV12-3/TRBV12-4; j_call: TRBJ2-7; clone_size: few; cdr3_nt: TGTGCCAGCAGATCGACAGGGATTATGGGCGAGCAGTACTTC; cdr3_aa: CASRSTGIMGEQYF
d_call: .; v_call: TRBV20-1; j_call: TRBJ2-5; clone_size: .; cdr3_nt: TGCAGTGCTACCACGACAGGCCAGAGCGCGACCCAGTACTTC; cdr3_aa: CSATTTGQSATQYF
d_call: .; v_call: TRBV29-1; j_call: TRBJ2-7; clone_size: few; cdr3_nt: TGCAGCGTTGCCTTGCTCAGCGGAGCCTTGGAGCAGTACTTC; cdr3_aa: CSVALLSGALEQYF
d_call: TRBD1; v_call: TRBV7-9; j_call: TRBJ2-4; clone_size: .; cdr3_nt: TGTGCCAGCAGCGGGACAGCCCTAAACATTCAGTACTTC; cdr3_aa: CASSGTALNIQYF
d_call: .; v_call: TRBV10-3; j_call: TRBJ2-1; clone_size: .; cdr3_nt: TGTGCCATCAGTGAGTCAGAGTTTCGGTTCTTC; cdr3_aa: CAISESEFRFF
d_call: .; v_call: TRBV5-1; j_call: TRBJ2-3; clone_size: few; cdr3_nt: TGCGCCAGCAGCTTGAGCCTAGAATTGTATTTT; cdr3_aa: CASSLSLELYF